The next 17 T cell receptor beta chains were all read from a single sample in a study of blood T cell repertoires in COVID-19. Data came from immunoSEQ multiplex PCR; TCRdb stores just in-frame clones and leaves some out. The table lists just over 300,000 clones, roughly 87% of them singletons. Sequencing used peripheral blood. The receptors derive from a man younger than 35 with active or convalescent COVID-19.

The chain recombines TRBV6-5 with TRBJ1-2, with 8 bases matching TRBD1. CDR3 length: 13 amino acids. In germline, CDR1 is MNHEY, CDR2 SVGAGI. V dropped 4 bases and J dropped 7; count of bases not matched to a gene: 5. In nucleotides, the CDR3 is TGTGCCAGCAGTTTTACAGGGGGTTTTGGCTACACCTTC. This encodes CASSFTGGFGYTF.

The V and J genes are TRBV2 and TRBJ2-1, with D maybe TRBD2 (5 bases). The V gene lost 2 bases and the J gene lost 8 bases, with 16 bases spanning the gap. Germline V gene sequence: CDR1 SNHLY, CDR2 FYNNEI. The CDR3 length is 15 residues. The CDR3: CASSESSSQLYEQFF. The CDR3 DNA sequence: TGTGCCAGCAGTGAATCTAGCTCCCAACTCTATGAGCAGTTCTTC. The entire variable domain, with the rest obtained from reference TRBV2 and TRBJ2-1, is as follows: EPEVTQTPSHQVTQMGQEVILRCVPISNHLYFYWYRQILGQKVEFLVSFYNNEISEKSEIFDDQFSVERPDGSNFTLKIRSTKLEDSAMYFCASSESSSQLYEQFFGPGTRLTVL.

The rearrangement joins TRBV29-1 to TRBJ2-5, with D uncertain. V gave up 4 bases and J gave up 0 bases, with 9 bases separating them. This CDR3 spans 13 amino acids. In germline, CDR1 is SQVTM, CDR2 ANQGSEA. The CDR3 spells CSVVAQYQETQYF. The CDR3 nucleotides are TGCAGCGTTGTCGCCCAGTACCAAGAGACCCAGTACTTC.

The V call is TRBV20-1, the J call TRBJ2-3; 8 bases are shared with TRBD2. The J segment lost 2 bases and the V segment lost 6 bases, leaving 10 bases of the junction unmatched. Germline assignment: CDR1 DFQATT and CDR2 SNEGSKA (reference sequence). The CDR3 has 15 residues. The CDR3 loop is CSASRVSGATDTQYF. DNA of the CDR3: TGCAGTGCGAGTCGGGTTAGCGGGGCCACAGATACGCAGTATTTT.

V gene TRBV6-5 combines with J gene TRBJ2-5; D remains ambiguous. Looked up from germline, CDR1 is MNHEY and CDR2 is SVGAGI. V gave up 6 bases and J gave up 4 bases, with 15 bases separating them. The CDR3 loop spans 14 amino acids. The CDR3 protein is CASRPVGAPETQYF. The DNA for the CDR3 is TGTGCCAGCAGACCCGTCGGTGCTCCAGAGACCCAGTACTTC.

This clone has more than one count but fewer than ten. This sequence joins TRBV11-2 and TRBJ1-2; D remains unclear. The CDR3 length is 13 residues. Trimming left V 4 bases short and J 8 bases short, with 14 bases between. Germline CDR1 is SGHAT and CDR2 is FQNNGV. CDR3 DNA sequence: TGTGCCAGCAGCTCAGCGGCAACTGGGGGCTACACCTTC. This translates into CASSSAATGGYTF.

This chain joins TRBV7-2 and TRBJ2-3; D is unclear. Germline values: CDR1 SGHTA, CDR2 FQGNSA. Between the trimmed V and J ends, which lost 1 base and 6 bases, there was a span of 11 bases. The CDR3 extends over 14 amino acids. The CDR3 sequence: CASSLVNSLDTQYF. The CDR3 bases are TGTGCCAGCAGCTTAGTGAACAGTTTGGATACGCAGTATTTT.

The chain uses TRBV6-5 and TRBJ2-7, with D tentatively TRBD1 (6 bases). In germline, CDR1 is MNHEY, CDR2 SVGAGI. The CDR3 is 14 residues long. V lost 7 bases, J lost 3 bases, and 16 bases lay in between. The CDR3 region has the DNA TGTGCCAGCAACCGACAGGTACCTAACTACGAGCAGTACTTC. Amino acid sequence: CASNRQVPNYEQYF.

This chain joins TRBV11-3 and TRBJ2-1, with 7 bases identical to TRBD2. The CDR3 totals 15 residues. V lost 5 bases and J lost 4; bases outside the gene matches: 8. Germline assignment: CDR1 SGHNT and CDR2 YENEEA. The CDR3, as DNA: TGTGCCAGCAGCCCAGGGCGGGGGTTATACAATGAGCAGTTCTTC. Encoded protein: CASSPGRGLYNEQFF.

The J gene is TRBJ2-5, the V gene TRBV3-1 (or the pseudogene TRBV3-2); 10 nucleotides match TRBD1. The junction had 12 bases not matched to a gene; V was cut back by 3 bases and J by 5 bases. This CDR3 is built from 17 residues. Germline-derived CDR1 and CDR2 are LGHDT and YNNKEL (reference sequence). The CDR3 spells CASSQGQGLRAWETQYF. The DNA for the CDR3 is TGTGCCAGCAGCCAGGGACAGGGGCTAAGGGCATGGGAGACCCAGTACTTC.

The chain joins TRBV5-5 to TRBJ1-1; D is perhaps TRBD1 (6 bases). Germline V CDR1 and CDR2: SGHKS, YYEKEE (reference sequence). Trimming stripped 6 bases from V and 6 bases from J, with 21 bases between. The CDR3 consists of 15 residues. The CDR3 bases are TGTGCCAGCACCCGATTCGGACAGTCATACCCTGAAGCTTTCTTT. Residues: CASTRFGQSYPEAFF. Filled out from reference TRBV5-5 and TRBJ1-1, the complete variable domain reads DAGVTQSPTHLIKTRGQQVTLRCSPISGHKSVSWYQQVLGQGPQFIFQYYEKEERGRGNFPDRFSARQFPNYSSELNVNALLLGDSALYLCASTRFGQSYPEAFFGQGTRLTVV.

The chain's CDR3 is CASSYSRAITGELFF. The DNA for the CDR3 is TGTGCCAGCAGTTACTCCAGAGCGATCACCGGGGAGCTGTTTTTT. The chain is built from TRBV6-5 and TRBJ2-2; the D is unclear. This CDR3 is 15 amino acids long. V was shortened by 0 bases and J by 4 bases, with 9 bases between the two germline ends. The germline V gene has CDR1 MNHEY and CDR2 SVGAGI.

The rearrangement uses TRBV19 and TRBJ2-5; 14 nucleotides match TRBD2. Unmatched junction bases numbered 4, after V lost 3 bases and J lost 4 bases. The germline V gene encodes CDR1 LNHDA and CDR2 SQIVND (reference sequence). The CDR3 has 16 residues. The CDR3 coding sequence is TGTGCCAGTAGTATTCCCGGACTAGCGGGGGGAGAGACCCAGTACTTC. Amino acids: CASSIPGLAGGETQYF. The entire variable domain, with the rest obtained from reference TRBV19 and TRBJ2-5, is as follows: DGGITQSPKYLFRKEGQNVTLSCEQNLNHDAMYWYRQDPGQGLRLIYYSQIVNDFQKGDIAEGYSVSREKKESFPLTVTSAQKNPTAFYLCASSIPGLAGGETQYFGPGTRLLVL.

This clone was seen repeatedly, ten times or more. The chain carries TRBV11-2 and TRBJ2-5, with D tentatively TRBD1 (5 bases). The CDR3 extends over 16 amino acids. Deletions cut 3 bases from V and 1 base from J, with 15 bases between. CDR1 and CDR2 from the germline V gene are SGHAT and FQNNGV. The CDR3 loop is CASSFWAQGAQETQYF. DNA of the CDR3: TGTGCCAGCAGCTTCTGGGCCCAAGGGGCCCAAGAGACCCAGTACTTC.

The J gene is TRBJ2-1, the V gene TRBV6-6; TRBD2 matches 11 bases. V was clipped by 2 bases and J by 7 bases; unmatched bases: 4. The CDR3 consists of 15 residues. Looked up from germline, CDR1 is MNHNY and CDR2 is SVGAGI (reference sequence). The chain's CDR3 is CASSYGTSGRNEQFF. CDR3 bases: TGTGCCAGCAGTTACGGGACTAGCGGTCGGAATGAGCAGTTCTTC.

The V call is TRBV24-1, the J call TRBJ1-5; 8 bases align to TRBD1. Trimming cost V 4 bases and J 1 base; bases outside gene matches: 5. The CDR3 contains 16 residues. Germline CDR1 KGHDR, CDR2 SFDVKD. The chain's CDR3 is CATSDPTGDSNQPQHF. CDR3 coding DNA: TGTGCCACCAGTGACCCGACAGGGGACAGCAATCAGCCCCAGCATTTT.

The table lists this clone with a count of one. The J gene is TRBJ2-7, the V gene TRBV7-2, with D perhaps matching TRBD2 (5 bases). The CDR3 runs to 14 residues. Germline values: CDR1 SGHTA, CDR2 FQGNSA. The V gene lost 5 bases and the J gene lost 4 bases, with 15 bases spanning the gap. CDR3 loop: CASSPTRGGYEQYF. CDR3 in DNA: TGTGCCAGCAGCCCGACCCGAGGAGGATACGAGCAGTACTTC.